The clone carrying this T cell receptor beta chain was counted between two and nine times. CDR1 is SQVTM, CDR2 ANQGSEA, per germline. V lost 3 bases and J 6 bases, leaving 8 bases between the germline ends. The CDR3 runs to 12 residues. Documented time point: pre-sensitization, week 0. As for treatment: therapeutic diphenylcyclopropenone sensitization with weekly scalp DPC. This sample was taken from a study of human T cells and chemical hapten exposure. MiXCR was run by TCRdb on the RACE reads, yielding one entry per CDR3 protein. The sample has roughly 40,000 distinct CDR3 sequences, 9.5% to 15% seen once.

The V and J genes are TRBV29-1 and TRBJ2-2, with no clear D. The sequence was collected from a woman aged 25 to 39 with alopecia areata. Some clones in this sample may be carry-over from other donors' samples. The sequenced sample was whole blood, obtained in connection with sensitization to the hapten diphenylcyclopropenone (DPC). CDR3 in DNA: TGCAGCGTTGAGCTGGGCTCCGGGGAGCTGTTTTTT. Protein product: CSVELGSGELFF.